Listed here are 18 T cell receptor beta chains from one sample, sequenced in a study of blood T cells in healthy people across ages (dated by TCRdb to between 2014 and 2017). The library was made by 5' RACE. The reads were generated on an Illumina HiSeq 2500. A second 7 to 11 cycle PCR used a sample-barcoded 5' primer and a J-beta primer mix. TCRdb handled the public reads itself, with Q25 trimming in fastp and clone calling in MiXCR, and kept productive beta chains. A single entry per CDR3 protein holds the most common genes and DNA from its merged rows. The sample includes more than 1.4 million distinct CDR3 sequences, with roughly 40% observed a single time. The top ten constitute 7.9% of the sample. The sequenced sample was blood. The receptors shown here come from a woman under 30 in good health.

With respect to this clonotype: At one boundary the junction diverges from the germline segment, which might be a read error. The genes are TRBV11-2 and TRBJ2-5; D is uncertain. CDR3 length: 15 residues. In germline, CDR1 is SGHAT, CDR2 FQNNGV. The CDR3 here is CAGSLVWAPQETQYF. CDR3 nucleotide sequence: TGTGCCGGCAGCTTAGTCTGGGCGCCACAAGAGACCCAGTACTTC.

V usage is TRBV20-1 and J usage is TRBJ2-2, with D possibly TRBD2 on 7 matching bases. CDR3 length: 14 residues. The germline V gene encodes CDR1 DFQATT and CDR2 SNEGSKA (reference sequence). The ends were cut back, 6 bases at V and 6 bases at J, with 17 bases in the middle. The CDR3 DNA is TGCAGTGCCTCTCGGGGGGCTTGGGCCGGGGAGCTGTTTTTT. Encoded protein: CSASRGAWAGELFF.

This clonotype was counted at least ten times. The chain combines TRBV7-2 with TRBJ2-7; 9 bases are a match to TRBD2. The CDR3 contains 13 residues. CDR1 is SGHTA and CDR2 is FQGNSA in the germline V gene. V lost 6 bases to trimming and J lost 6 bases; unmatched junction nucleotides: 6. In DNA form, the CDR3 reads TGTGCCAGCAGTTCGGGACTAGCAGGCGAGCAGTACTTC. It yields the protein CASSSGLAGEQYF.

In its sample, this clonotype was seen a few times. The genes are TRBV20-1 and TRBJ1-1, with 7 bases lining up with TRBD1. The CDR3 loop spans 14 amino acids. Germline CDR1 reads DFQATT; CDR2 reads SNEGSKA (reference sequence). With V trimmed by 0 bases and J by 3 bases, 4 bases remained unmatched. The chain's CDR3 is CSARDGTEYTEAFF. CDR3 nucleotide sequence: TGCAGTGCTAGAGATGGGACAGAGTACACTGAAGCTTTCTTT.

As concerns this clonotype: A read error may account for a junction end that differs from germline. The rearrangement joins TRBV6-5 to TRBJ2-4; D might be TRBD2 (7 bases). Germline lookup yields CDR1 MNHEY and CDR2 SVGAGI. This CDR3 has 17 residues. CDR3 loop: CASSSGSGGLAKDIQYF. CDR3 coding DNA: TGTGCCAGCAGTTCGGGATCGGGGGGCTTAGCCAAAGACATTCAGTACTTC.

A few counts support this clonotype. This sequence joins TRBV28 and TRBJ1-1, with D possibly matching TRBD1 (6 bases). The germline gives CDR1 MDHEN, CDR2 SYDVKM. CDR3 length: 13 residues. Trimming pared 2 bases from V and 7 bases from J, leaving 11 bases between. This chain's CDR3 is CASSLPGGIEAFF. In DNA form, the CDR3 reads TGTGCCAGCAGTTTACCGGGGGGCATTGAAGCTTTCTTT.

This clonotype came up many times. The V gene is TRBV7-2, the J gene TRBJ2-3, with no clear D. CDR3 length: 15 residues. CDR1 and CDR2 from the germline V gene are SGHTA and FQGNSA. Trimming shortened V by 0 bases and J by 0 bases, and 7 bases separated the two germline ends. CDR3 sequence: CASSLAVTSTDTQYF. CDR3 nucleotide sequence: TGTGCCAGCAGCTTAGCGGTTACTAGCACAGATACGCAGTATTTT.

The J gene is TRBJ2-7, the V gene TRBV29-1, with unresolved D. The CDR3 length is 13 residues. Trimming left V 2 bases short and J 4 bases short, with 12 bases between. CDR1 and CDR2 (germline): SQVTM, ANQGSEA. CDR3 in amino acids: CSVELVSPYEQYF. CDR3 DNA: TGCAGCGTTGAATTGGTATCCCCTTACGAGCAGTACTTC.

In the case of this clonotype: An end of the junction differs from the germline gene, which may be a read error. The gene calls are TRBV18 and TRBJ1-2; a weak D match, TRBD1 (5 bases). Germline loops: CDR1 KGHSH, CDR2 LQKENI. This CDR3 has 13 amino acids. CDR3 region: CASSPQQGESYTF. In nucleotides, the CDR3 is TGTGCCAGCTCTCCACAACAAGGGGAGAGCTACACCTTC.

The chain links TRBV7-2 to TRBJ2-7; possible D gene TRBD1, 6 bases. Trimming took 2 bases from V and 4 from J, leaving 12 bases between them. CDR1 SGHTA and CDR2 FQGNSA come from the germline V gene. CDR3 length: 14 amino acids. CDR3 coding DNA: TGTGCCAGCAGCTTATTTGAGGGGGAATACGAGCAGTACTTC. Protein sequence: CASSLFEGEYEQYF.

CDR3 DNA sequence: TGTGCCAGCAGCGTAGAGCAAGGGCGTGGCTACACCTTC. It translates to CASSVEQGRGYTF. This rearrangement joins TRBV9 to TRBJ1-2; D is uncertain. Trimming left V 0 bases short and J 7 bases short, with 10 bases between. There are 13 residues in the CDR3. CDR1 is SGDLS and CDR2 is YYNGEE in the germline V gene.

The V and J genes are TRBV7-3 and TRBJ2-3; D not certain. Trimming removed 3 bases from V and 4 bases from J, with 8 bases in between. The CDR3 length is 13 residues. Germline values: CDR1 SGHTA, CDR2 FQGTGA. As DNA, the CDR3 is TGTGCCAGCAGCTTTAAGGTTTCAGATACGCAGTATTTT. Translation: CASSFKVSDTQYF.

This clonotype was seen more than once but under ten times. The chain employs TRBV29-1 and TRBJ2-3; 10 nucleotides match TRBD2. The trim removed 0 bases at V and 7 bases at J, leaving 10 bases unmatched. The CDR3 is 16 amino acids. CDR1 is SQVTM, CDR2 ANQGSEA, per germline. The DNA of the CDR3 is TGCAGCGTTGAAGACACAGCGGGGGGGCTAGGTTATACGCAGTATTTT. Translation: CSVEDTAGGLGYTQYF.

The J gene is TRBJ2-4, the V gene TRBV7-6; D is undetermined. The better agreement between TRBJ2-7 and the DNA end casts doubt on the J call. The germline V gene has CDR1 SGHVS and CDR2 FNYEAQ. The CDR3 runs 14 residues. CDR3 in amino acids: CASSLGDLGNEQYF. CDR3 in DNA: TGTGCCAGCAGCCTAGGTGACCTGGGGAACGAGCAGTACTTC.

The rearrangement links TRBV24-1 to TRBJ2-1, with D possibly matching TRBD2 (5 bases). The DNA end is a closer match to TRBJ2-7, so the J assignment may be wrong. Germline assignment: CDR1 KGHDR and CDR2 SFDVKD. This CDR3 region has 11 residues. CDR3 in DNA: TGTGCCACCAGTGATCGGGATGAGCAGTACTTC. This encodes CATSDRDEQYF.

The rearrangement joins TRBV28 to TRBJ2-1, with a weak D call TRBD2 (5 bases). Trimming pared 8 bases from V and 3 bases from J, leaving 14 bases between. Germline V CDR1 and CDR2: MDHEN, SYDVKM. The CDR3 loop spans 14 amino acids. CDR3 residues: CASHQLDGYNEQFF. The DNA of the CDR3 is TGTGCCAGCCATCAACTAGACGGCTACAATGAGCAGTTCTTC.

J is TRBJ1-2 and V is TRBV10-3; D may be TRBD1 (6 bases). Trimming left V 5 bases short and J 9 bases short, with 19 bases between. From germline, CDR1 is ENHRY and CDR2 SYGVKD. The CDR3 totals 14 residues. The CDR3 sequence: CAISPQGSGESYTF. In DNA, the CDR3 is TGTGCCATCAGTCCACAGGGCAGCGGTGAGAGCTACACCTTC.

As regards this clonotype: An end of the junction differs from the germline gene, which may be a read error. The chain combines TRBV30 with TRBJ1-2; 8 bases fit TRBD1. The CDR3 totals 12 residues. Germline CDR1 reads GTSNPN; CDR2 reads SVGIG (reference sequence). The CDR3 loop is CAGSYTGGGYTF. The CDR3, as DNA: TGTGCCGGGAGTTATACAGGGGGTGGCTACACCTTC.